This TCR beta chain was identified in a study of cytomegalovirus exposure and HLA in healthy donors. This clone was found a few times. Its antigen is unknown. The PCR contained 60 Vbeta and 13 Jbeta primers. Libraries were prepared by immunoSEQ multiplex PCR; TCRdb keeps only in-frame clonotypes and omits some of them. The data hold 120,000 or so clones, with about 9.4% observed a single time. Study results and limitations: Per a prior analysis, the majority of TCR beta V segments were productive roughly 87% or roughly 30% of the time. TRBV6-2, TRBV6-3 and some other V segments were excluded as indistinguishable. Later analysis placed DRB1 highest and HLA-C lowest in TCR association rates, which differed by HLA locus.

At sampling all donors were nominally healthy, likely with unrecorded immune exposures. Germline loops: CDR1 SEHNR, CDR2 FQNEAQ (reference sequence). V was trimmed by 1 base and J by 0 bases, leaving 11 bases between them. This CDR3 spans 16 amino acids. The rearrangement joins TRBV7-9 to TRBJ2-3, with D possibly matching TRBD1 (6 bases). Sequencing was performed on PBMCs. This receptor was taken from a woman in her 40s in good health and CMV-seropositive. In DNA form, the CDR3 reads TGTGCCAGCAGCTTAGGGACAGTGGCTAGCACAGATACGCAGTATTTT. It translates to CASSLGTVASTDTQYF. Based on the CDR3 plus reference TRBV7-9 and TRBJ2-3, the full variable domain is DTGVSQNPRHKITKRGQNVTFRCDPISEHNRLYWYRQTLGQGPEFLTYFQNEAQLEKSRLLSDRFSAERPKGSFSTLEIQRTEQGDSAMYLCASSLGTVASTDTQYFGPGTRLTVL.